Described below is a single T cell receptor (beta chain) sequence and its context. Its antigen has not been determined. No clone much larger than this one lies a single base away; base qualities are absent. The germline V gene encodes CDR1 MDHEN and CDR2 SYDVKM. Trimming costs V 10 bases and J 0 bases, and their ends lie 13 bases apart. Inclusive of the bounding cysteine and phenylalanine, the CDR3 is 14 residues long. Only the CDR3 DNA is retained, 42 bases long and in frame from the first base. The data belong to a study of OX40 agonist ivuxolimab in advanced cancers. About the investigation overall: Ivuxolimab was a fully human IgG2 agonistic monoclonal antibody targeting the costimulatory receptor OX40 (CD134). A male proportion of almost 85% and a mean age of roughly 55 years, ranging from 23 to 79, were recorded for the dose-escalation cohort. Of the roughly 50 dose-escalation patients, hepatocellular carcinoma was present in 19, melanoma in roughly 15, renal cell carcinoma in 9 and head and neck cancer in 9. Intravenous ivuxolimab was administered to patients every 2 weeks at six dose levels: 0.01, 0.1, 0.3, 1.5, 3 and 10 mg/kg. Peripheral TCRbeta sequencing was intended to test whether TCR sequence diversity was altered and clonal T-cell expansion was caused by ivuxolimab. Partial responses occurred in three dose-escalation patients, of whom one had hepatocellular carcinoma and two had cutaneous melanoma. Prior anti-PD-1, anti-PD-L1 or anti-CTLA-4 therapy was permitted, and 40% of dose-escalation patients had received checkpoint inhibitors. The paper covers the monotherapy dose-escalation part of the phase I ivuxolimab trial, which included N = 52 patients.

The research as a whole found: At doses from 0.1 to 3.0 mg/kg, clonal expansion was seen in both CD4+ and CD8+ blood T cells between baseline and week 6. After ivuxolimab, expanded clones were on average more numerous among CD8+ T cells than among CD4+ T cells. Antigen specificity was not determined for the clonally expanded peripheral T cells. Low levels of normalized T-cell clonal expansion were also seen in some patients who did not respond. In partial responders in the 0.1-3.0 mg/kg groups, normalized peripheral clonal expansion was found to be among the lowest, especially among CD8+ T cells.

Genomic DNA was extracted from sorted cells for sequencing of the TCRbeta CDR3 region. TCRbeta CDR3 regions were sequenced using the immunoSEQ Assay. The table comes from immuneACCESS by way of TCRdb, which keeps in-frame sequences with V and J called. Part of the clones is missing from these tables; in studies checked, under half for an unresolved V gene and the rest for unknown reasons. The sample data list tens of thousands of clones, and approximately 86% of these were observed just once. Clones ranked in the top ten supply approximately 0.92% of the sample. The trial excluded patients who had a history of autoimmune disease or who were on systemic immunosuppression. Peripheral blood for TCR sequencing was collected from all dose cohorts at baseline, on cycle 4 day 1, and on cycle 7 day 1. The samples were taken from a phase I, first-in-human, multicenter, open-label dose-escalation trial of ivuxolimab. The trial enrolled adults with locally advanced or metastatic head and neck squamous cell, hepatocellular, melanoma or renal cell carcinoma. Before TCR sequencing, CD4+ T cells and CD8+ T cells were sorted from peripheral blood as separate populations.

The clonotype was recovered from an adult with an advanced solid tumor such as melanoma, head and neck, liver or kidney cancer. The rearranged segments are TRBV28 and TRBJ1-5; a tentative D match to TRBD1 spans 6 bases. Source: CD4+ or CD8+ T cells sorted from blood, taken in a trial of the OX40 agonist ivuxolimab. CDR3 protein: CATRGSYSNQPQHF. The DNA is TGTGCCACTAGGGGGAGTTATAGCAATCAGCCCCAGCATTTT.